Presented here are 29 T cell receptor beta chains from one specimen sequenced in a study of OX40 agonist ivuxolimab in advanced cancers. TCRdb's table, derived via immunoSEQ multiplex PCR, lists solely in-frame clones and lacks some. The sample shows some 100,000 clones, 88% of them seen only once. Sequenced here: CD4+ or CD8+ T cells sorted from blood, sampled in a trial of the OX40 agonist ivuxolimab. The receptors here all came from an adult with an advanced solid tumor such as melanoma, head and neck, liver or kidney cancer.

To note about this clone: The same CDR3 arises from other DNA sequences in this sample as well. The DNA of the CDR3 is TGTGCCAGCTCGTCGGGACAGGGGAACACTGAAGCTTTCTTT. Protein product: CASSSGQGNTEAFF. The rearrangement joins TRBV18 to TRBJ1-1, with TRBD1 identical over 9 bases. The ends lost 6 bases at V and 1 base at J; junction bases unmatched: 3. The length of the CDR3 is 14 residues. CDR1 is KGHSH, CDR2 LQKENI, per germline. Drawing the rest from reference TRBV18 and TRBJ1-1, the complete variable domain is NAGVMQNPRHLVRRRGQEARLRCSPMKGHSHVYWYRQLPEEGLKFMVYLQKENIIDESGMPKERFSAEFPKEGPSILRIQQVVRGDSAAYFCASSSGQGNTEAFFGQGTRLTVV.

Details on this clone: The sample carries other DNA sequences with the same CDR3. This CDR3 reads CASSEGGRQPQHF. The DNA for the CDR3 is TGTGCCAGCAGTGAAGGGGGGAGGCAGCCCCAGCATTTT. The rearrangement links TRBV2 to TRBJ1-5, with a tentative D call TRBD1 (5 bases). V lost 1 base to trimming and J lost 7 bases, with 8 bases between them. Germline CDR1 reads SNHLY; CDR2 reads FYNNEI. The CDR3 consists of 13 residues.

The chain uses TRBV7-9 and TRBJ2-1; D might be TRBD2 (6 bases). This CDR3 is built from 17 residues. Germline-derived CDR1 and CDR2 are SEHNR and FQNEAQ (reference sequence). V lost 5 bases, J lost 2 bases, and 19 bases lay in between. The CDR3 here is CASSAQEGLPPYNEQFF. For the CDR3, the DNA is TGTGCCAGCAGCGCCCAGGAGGGACTCCCTCCCTACAATGAGCAGTTCTTC. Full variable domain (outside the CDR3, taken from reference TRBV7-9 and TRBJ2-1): DTGVSQNPRHKITKRGQNVTFRCDPISEHNRLYWYRQTLGQGPEFLTYFQNEAQLEKSRLLSDRFSAERPKGSFSTLEIQRTEQGDSAMYLCASSAQEGLPPYNEQFFGPGTRLTVL.

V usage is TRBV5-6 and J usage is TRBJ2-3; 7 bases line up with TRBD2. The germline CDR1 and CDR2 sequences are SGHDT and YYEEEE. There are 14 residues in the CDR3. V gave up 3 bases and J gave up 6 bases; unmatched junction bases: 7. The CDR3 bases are TGTGCCAGCAGCTCGAATAGCGGGTGGGATACGCAGTATTTT. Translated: CASSSNSGWDTQYF.

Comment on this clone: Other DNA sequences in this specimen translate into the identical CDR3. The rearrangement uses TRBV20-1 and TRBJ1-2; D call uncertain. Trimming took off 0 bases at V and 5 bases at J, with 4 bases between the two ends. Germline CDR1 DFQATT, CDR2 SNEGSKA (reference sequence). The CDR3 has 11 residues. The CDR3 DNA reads TGCAGTGCTAGAGATTTGTATGGCTACACCTTC. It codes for CSARDLYGYTF.

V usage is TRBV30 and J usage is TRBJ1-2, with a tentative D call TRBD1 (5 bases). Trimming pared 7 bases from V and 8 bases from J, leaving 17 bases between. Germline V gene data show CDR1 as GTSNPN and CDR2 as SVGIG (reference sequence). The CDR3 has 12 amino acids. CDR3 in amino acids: CASKGAGSGYTF. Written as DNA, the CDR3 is TGTGCCTCCAAAGGGGCAGGGAGCGGCTACACCTTC.

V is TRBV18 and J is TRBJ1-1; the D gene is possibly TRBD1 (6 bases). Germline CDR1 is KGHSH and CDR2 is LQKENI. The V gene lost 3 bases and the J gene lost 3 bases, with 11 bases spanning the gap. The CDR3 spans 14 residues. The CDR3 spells CASSPDRSDTEAFF. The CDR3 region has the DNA TGTGCCAGCTCACCGGACAGATCAGACACTGAAGCTTTCTTT.

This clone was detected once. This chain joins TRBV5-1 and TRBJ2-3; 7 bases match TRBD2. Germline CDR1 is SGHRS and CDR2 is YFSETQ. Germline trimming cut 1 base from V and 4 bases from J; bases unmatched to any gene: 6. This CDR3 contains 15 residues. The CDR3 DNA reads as TGCGCCAGCAGCTTGCCTAGCGGAGTCGCAGATACGCAGTATTTT. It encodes CASSLPSGVADTQYF.

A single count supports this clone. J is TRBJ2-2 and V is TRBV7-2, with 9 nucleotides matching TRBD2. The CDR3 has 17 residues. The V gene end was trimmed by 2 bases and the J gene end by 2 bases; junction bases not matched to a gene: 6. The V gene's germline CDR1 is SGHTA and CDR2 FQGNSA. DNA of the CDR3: TGTGCCAGCAGCTTACAAGGCGGGAGGGCCAACACCGGGGAGCTGTTTTTT. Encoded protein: CASSLQGGRANTGELFF.

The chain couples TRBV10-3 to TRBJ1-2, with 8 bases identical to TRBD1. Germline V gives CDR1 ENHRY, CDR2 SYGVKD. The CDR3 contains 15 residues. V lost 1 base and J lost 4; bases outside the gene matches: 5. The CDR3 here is CAISELGQVTYGYTF. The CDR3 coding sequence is TGTGCCATCAGTGAGTTGGGACAGGTGACCTATGGCTACACCTTC.

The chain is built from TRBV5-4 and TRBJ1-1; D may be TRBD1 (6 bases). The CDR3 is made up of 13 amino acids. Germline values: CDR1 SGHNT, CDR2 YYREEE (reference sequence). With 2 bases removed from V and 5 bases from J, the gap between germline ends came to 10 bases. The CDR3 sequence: CASSFPGDTEAFF. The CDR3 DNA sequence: TGTGCCAGCAGCTTCCCAGGGGATACTGAAGCTTTCTTT.

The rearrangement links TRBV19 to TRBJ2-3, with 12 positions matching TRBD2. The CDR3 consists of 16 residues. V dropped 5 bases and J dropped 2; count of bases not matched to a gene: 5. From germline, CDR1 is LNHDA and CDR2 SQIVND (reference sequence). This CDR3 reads CASSSGLAGITDTQYF. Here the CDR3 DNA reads TGTGCCAGTAGTTCAGGACTAGCGGGAATCACAGATACGCAGTATTTT.

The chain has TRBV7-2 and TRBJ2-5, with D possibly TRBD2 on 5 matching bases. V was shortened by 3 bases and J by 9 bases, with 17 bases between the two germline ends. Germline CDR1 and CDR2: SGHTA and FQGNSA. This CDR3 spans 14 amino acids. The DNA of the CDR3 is TGTGCCAGCAGCTTTGGACTCCACCTCCCGGCCCAGTACTTC. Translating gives CASSFGLHLPAQYF.

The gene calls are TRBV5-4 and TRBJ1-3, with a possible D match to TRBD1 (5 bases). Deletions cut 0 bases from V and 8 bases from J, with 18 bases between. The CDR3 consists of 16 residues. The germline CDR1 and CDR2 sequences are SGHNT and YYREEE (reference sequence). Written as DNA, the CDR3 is TGTGCCAGCAGCTTGGGGGGGACTTCCTGGGTAGACACCATATATTTT. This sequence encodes CASSLGGTSWVDTIYF.

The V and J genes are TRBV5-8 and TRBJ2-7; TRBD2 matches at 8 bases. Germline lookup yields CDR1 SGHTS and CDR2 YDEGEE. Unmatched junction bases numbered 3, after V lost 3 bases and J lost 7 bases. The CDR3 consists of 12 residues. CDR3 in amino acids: CASSSGRGEQYF. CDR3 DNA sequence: TGTGCCAGCAGCTCCGGGAGGGGAGAGCAGTACTTC.

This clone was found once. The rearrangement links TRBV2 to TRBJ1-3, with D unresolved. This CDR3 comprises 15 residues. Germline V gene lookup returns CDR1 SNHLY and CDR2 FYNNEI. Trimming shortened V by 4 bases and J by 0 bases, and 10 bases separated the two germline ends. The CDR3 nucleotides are TGTGCCAGCAGTGCCCCCATTACCTCTGGAAACACCATATATTTT. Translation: CASSAPITSGNTIYF.

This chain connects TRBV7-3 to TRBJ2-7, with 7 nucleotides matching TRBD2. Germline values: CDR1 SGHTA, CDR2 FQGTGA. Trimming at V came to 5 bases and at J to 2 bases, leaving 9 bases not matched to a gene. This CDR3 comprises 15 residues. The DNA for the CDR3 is TGTGCCAGCAGCACTACCGGACTAGACACCTACGAGCAGTACGTC. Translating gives CASSTTGLDTYEQYV.

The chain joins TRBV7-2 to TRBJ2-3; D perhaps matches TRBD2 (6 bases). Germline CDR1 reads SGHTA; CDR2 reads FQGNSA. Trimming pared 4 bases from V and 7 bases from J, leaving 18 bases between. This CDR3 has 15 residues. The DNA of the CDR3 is TGTGCCAGCAGCTCGGGACTGTTCGTTACGAATACGCAGTATTTT. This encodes CASSSGLFVTNTQYF.

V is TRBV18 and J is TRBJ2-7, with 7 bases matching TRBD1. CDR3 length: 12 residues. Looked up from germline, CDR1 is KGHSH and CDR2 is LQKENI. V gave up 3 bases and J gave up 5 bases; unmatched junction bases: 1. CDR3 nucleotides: TGTGCCAGCTCACCGACAGGGAACGAGCAGTACTTC. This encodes CASSPTGNEQYF.

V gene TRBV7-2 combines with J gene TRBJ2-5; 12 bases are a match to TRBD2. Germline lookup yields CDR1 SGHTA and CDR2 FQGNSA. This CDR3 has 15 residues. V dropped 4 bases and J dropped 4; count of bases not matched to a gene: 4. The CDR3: CASSSGLAGLETQYF. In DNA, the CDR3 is TGTGCCAGCAGCTCCGGACTAGCGGGATTAGAGACCCAGTACTTC.

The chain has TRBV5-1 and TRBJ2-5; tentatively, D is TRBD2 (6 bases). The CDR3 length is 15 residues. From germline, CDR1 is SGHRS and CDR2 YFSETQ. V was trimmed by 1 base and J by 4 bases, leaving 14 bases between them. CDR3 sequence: CASSLTAGRGETQYF. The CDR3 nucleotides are TGCGCCAGCAGCTTGACGGCGGGAAGAGGAGAGACCCAGTACTTC.

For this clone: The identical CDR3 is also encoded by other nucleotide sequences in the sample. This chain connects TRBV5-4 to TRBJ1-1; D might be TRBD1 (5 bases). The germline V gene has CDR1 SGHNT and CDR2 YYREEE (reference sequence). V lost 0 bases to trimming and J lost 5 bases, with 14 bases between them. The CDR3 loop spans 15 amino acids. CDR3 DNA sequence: TGTGCCAGCAGCTTGGGAGGGCAGGGAGGGACTGAAGCTTTCTTT. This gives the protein CASSLGGQGGTEAFF. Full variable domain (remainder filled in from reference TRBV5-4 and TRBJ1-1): ETGVTQSPTHLIKTRGQQVTLRCSSQSGHNTVSWYQQALGQGPQFIFQYYREEENGRGNFPPRFSGLQFPNYSSELNVNALELDDSALYLCASSLGGQGGTEAFFGQGTRLTVV.

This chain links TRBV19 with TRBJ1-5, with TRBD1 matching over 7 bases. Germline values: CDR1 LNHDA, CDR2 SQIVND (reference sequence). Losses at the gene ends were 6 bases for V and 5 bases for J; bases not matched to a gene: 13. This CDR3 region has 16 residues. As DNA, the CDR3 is TGTGCCAGTAGACAAAATCCGGGACAGACCTATCAGCCCCAGCATTTT. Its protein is CASRQNPGQTYQPQHF.

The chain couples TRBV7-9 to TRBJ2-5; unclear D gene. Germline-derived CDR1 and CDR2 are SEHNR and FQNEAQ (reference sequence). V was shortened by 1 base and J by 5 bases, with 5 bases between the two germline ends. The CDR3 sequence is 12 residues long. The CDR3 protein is CASSLGSETQYF. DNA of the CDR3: TGTGCCAGCAGCTTAGGGAGCGAGACCCAGTACTTC.

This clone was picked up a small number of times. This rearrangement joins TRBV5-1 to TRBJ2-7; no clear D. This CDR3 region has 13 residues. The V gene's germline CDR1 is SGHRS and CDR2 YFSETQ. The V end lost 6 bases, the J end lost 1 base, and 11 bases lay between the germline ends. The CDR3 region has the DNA TGCGCCAGCAATATAGGCGGATCCTACGAGCAGTACTTC. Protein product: CASNIGGSYEQYF.

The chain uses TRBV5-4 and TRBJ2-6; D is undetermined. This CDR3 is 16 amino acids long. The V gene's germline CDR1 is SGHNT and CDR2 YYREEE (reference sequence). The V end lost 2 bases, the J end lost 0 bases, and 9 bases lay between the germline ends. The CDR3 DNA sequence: TGTGCCAGCAGCTTCGACGGCAACTCTGGGGCCAACGTCCTGACTTTC. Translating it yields CASSFDGNSGANVLTF.

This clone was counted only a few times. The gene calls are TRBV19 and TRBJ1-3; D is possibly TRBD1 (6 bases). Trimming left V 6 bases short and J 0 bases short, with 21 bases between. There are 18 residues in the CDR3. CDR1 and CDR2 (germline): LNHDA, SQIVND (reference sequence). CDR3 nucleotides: TGTGCCAGTAGGCCCCTGGCAGGGGCCTTGGCCTCTGGAAACACCATATATTTT. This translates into CASRPLAGALASGNTIYF.

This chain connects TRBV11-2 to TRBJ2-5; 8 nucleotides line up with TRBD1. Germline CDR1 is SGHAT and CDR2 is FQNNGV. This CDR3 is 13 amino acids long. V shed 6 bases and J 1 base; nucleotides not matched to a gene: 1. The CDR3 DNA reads TGTGCCAGCAGGGGACAGGTCCAAGAGACCCAGTACTTC. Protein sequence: CASRGQVQETQYF.

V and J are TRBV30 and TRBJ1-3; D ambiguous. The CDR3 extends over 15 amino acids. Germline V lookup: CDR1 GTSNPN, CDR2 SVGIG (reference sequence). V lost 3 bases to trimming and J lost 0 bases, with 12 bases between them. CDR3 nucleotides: TGTGCCTGGAGAAAGGAGCTTTACTCTGGAAACACCATATATTTT. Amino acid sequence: CAWRKELYSGNTIYF.